This T cell receptor beta chain was identified during a study of neurological immune-mediated disorders (dated by TCRdb to between 2017 and 2020). A note on the overall study: The study compared peripheral blood TCR-beta repertoires of HTLV-I-associated myelopathy (HAM/TSP) patients, multiple sclerosis patients and healthy controls using UMI-based sequencing. Longitudinal samples, technical triplicates and paired sorted CD4+ and CD8+ T-cell subsets, alongside PBMC samples, were included among the 106 TCR-beta libraries. The cohort included 60 to 75 subjects: about 15 with HAM/TSP, around 35 with multiple sclerosis, and approximately 20 healthy controls. General conclusions and limits of the study: Expanded clones from different subjects shared no identical CDR3 amino acid sequences, which suggests that TCR-beta repertoires were private in all groups. TCR clonal expansion was highest in HAM/TSP patients and lowest in MS patients, with MS patients falling below even healthy controls.

To synthesize cDNA, template-switch 5'RACE was performed with a primer carrying a 10-nucleotide random unique molecular identifier so that each TCR transcript was tagged. Every sequencing run covered 15-18 subjects and yielded more than 180 million TCR-beta sequences. Total RNA was extracted with the RNeasy kit. TCR-beta VDJ regions were amplified with primers for the TCR constant region and the 5'RACE anchor, using the KAPA Real-time Library Amplification kit. Sample indexes and Illumina adaptors were added in a first PCR, after which library yield was increased in a second PCR. After Ampure bead purification, the TCR product of roughly 650 bp was size-selected on a 2% E-gel SizeSelection system. Before pooling, library quality was checked on a Bioanalyzer, concentration was measured with Qubit, and libraries were quantified with the Kapa Library Quantification kit. Libraries were sequenced paired-end 2 x 150 bp on an Illumina HiSeq 2500. To increase sequence diversity, about 23-32% phiX was spiked into each library pool. In the paper's pipeline: The quality-filtered reads were processed with the UMI-based MiGEC pipeline, whose error correction step removed more than 75% of the raw TCR sequences. IMGT germline references were used for aligning VDJ genes, and each clonotype was defined as a unique CDR3 amino acid sequence together with its V-J genes. Clonal expansion, Shannon diversity and CDR3 relatedness (CalcPairwiseDistances, ClusterSamples) were evaluated with VDJtools, and phylogenetic trees were built with CLCbio workbench. Clones with at least 8 unique UMIs were defined as expanded, with this threshold being based on coefficient-of-variation modelling across technical triplicates. TCRdb's own reprocessing of the public reads used fastp at Q25 and MiXCR and kept productive beta chains. Rows with a matching CDR3 protein are joined into one entry that keeps the most common DNA and genes. The V and J calls were not made by the authors but by TCRdb's processing. Across this sample there are approximately 58,000 distinct CDR3 sequences, with more than 9.5% seen only once. Jointly, the top ten make up 1.5% to 2% of the sample.

This clonotype came up many times. Which antigen it targets is not known. The sample holds no much larger clone one base away, and base qualities are not on file. V trim: 0 bases; J trim: 3 bases; unmatched bases: 3. Looking up the germline V gene yields CDR1 LGHNA and CDR2 YNFKEQ. From the cysteine up to the phenylalanine, the CDR3 has a length of 15 residues. This entry keeps only the CDR3 DNA: 45 bases, framed from base 1. Healthy controls were blood bank volunteers in Maryland, USA. For unsorted PBMC libraries, 2 million PBMCs were used after storage in RNAlater at -80 degrees C until RNA extraction. Peripheral blood was subjected to Ficoll-Hypaque density gradient centrifugation to isolate PBMCs, which were then cryopreserved in liquid nitrogen.

This clonotype was obtained from a man between 60 and 75 years old in good health. This chain is built from TRBV4-2 and TRBJ2-7; TRBD1 fits 9 bases in the junction. Input material: PBMCs. The CDR3 is CASSQEDRGGYEQYF. DNA sequence: TGTGCCAGCAGCCAAGAGGACAGGGGAGGCTACGAGCAGTACTTC.